This TCR beta chain was documented in a study of molecular identifiers for immune sequencing clone quantification (dated by TCRdb to the late 2010s). For the wider study: For a replicate experiment, RNA from around 20,000 or 100,000 naive CD8 T cells was divided into five aliquots, of which four were sequenced. This methods study benchmarked molecular-identifier clustering-based TCR repertoire sequencing (MIDCIRS) and TCR RNA copy counting, using CD8 T cells to do so. What the research found in general, with its limitations: About 3 recovered TCR RNA copies per cell were obtained by modeling, versus roughly 9.7 by digital PCR, implying a capture efficiency of approximately 27%. When barcode sub-clustering was not used, chimeric consensus sequences inflated TCR diversity, with chimeras reaching as high as 47%. Highly expanded clone sizes could be underestimated because identical TCR molecules may share a barcode. Even against a background of 750,000 to 1,000,000 naive CD8 T cells, spiked-in Jurkat TCR RNA amounting to a single cell's worth was reported to be detectable. In CMV-specific effector cells, clones with more than 20 RNA copies contained over 99% of molecules, whereas in naive cells such clones contained under 1% of molecules. The naive libraries included spiked-in Jurkat TCR RNA (10 copies' worth), and this RNA is not part of the donor repertoire.

This clonotype was recorded at least ten times. The antigen this receptor binds is unknown. No base qualities exist here, and no much larger clone lies one base off it. Naive CD8 T cell libraries were made from approximately 22,000 to 940,000 sorted cells using 10%, 30% or 50% of purified RNA. Naive CD8 T cells were FACS-sorted as CD8+CD4-CCR7+CD45RA+ on a BD FACSAria II into RLT Plus buffer. Detection sensitivity was tested by spiking Jurkat RNA equal to about eleven TCR copies' worth into samples containing about 19,000-1,000,000 naive CD8 T cells. CD8 T cells were enriched using RosetteSep CD8+ T Cell Enrichment Cocktail and Ficoll-Paque, and the enriched cells then underwent ACK red cell lysis. The library was prepared using PCR. The instrument given in TCRdb is Illumina HiSeq 4000. Preparation of bulk TCR libraries followed a previously described approach, with the TCR primers listed in Table S5. Purification of total RNA was performed with the Qiagen AllPrep DNA/RNA kit. Before analysis, reads from multiple sequencing runs of the same library were pooled. Per the original workflow: Only reads with exact TCR constant sequence were kept, trimmed to 150 nt, and grouped by their 12-nt molecular barcodes. Reads inside each barcode group were sub-clustered using a 15% Levenshtein threshold, and a quality-weighted consensus sequence was constructed for each RNA molecule. Non-functional sequences were excluded, and lower-count sequences lying one edit away from another sequence were also excluded. Based on fitting two negative binomial distributions, any barcode sub-cluster with under 20% of the maximum read count was discarded. The public reads were reanalyzed by TCRdb: fastp trimming at Q25, MiXCR alignment, in-frame beta chains only. CDR3 protein duplicates are merged, each entry listing the most common genes and DNA. The V and J calls and clone size are TCRdb's, not the authors'. In this sample the table shows more than 250,000 distinct CDR3 sequences, about 21% of which occur a single time. The ten largest make up roughly 0.86% of the sample.

The TCR originated in a human donor in good health. Some libraries in this study had Jurkat cell RNA spiked in. Source material: naive CD8+ T cells from blood, with Jurkat cell RNA spiked in. The cell subset or site tag for this specimen amounts to: FACS-sorted CD8+CD4-CCR7+CD45RA+ naive T cells.

The bases are TGTGCCAGCAGTTTCAGCGGGAGGGGATACAATGAGCAGTTCTTC. It is translated as CASSFSGRGYNEQFF. The chain joins TRBV12-3 or TRBV12-4 to TRBJ2-1, with 10 middle bases fitting TRBD2. V is pruned by 3 bases and J by 4 bases, leaving 3 bases of the junction without a gene match. The CDR3 runs 15 residues from the cysteine to the phenylalanine. Only the CDR3 DNA stays, 45 bases, in frame from base 1.